Listed below are T cell receptor beta chains from one sample, sequenced in a study of T cell responses to AZD1222 COVID-19 vaccine. Assay used: immunoSEQ multiplex PCR; TCRdb lists only in-frame clones, some missing. The table shows roughly 190,000 clones, with more than 75% occurring only once. This material consisted of peripheral blood, taken on day 0 of AZD1222 vaccination. These receptors all stem from an adult in good health. Both conserved end residues are part of each CDR3. D genes are given only for firm matches. Rows may omit the clone size; those that give it use once, few, many or a size class.

clone size	V gene	D gene	J gene	CDR3 protein	CDR3 DNA
few	TRBV3-1/TRBV3-2	.	TRBJ1-5	CASSQVRDSNQPQHF	TGTGCCAGCAGCCAAGTTCGGGATAGCAATCAGCCCCAGCATTTT
once	TRBV5-1	.	TRBJ1-1	CASSPRGGAGTEAFF	TGCGCCAGCAGCCCAAGAGGGGGGGCGGGCACTGAAGCTTTCTTT
few	TRBV29-1	.	TRBJ2-3	CSVTEGTDTQYF	TGCAGCGTCACAGAGGGCACAGATACGCAGTATTTT
.	TRBV12-3/TRBV12-4	.	TRBJ1-1	CASSRGGIPEAFF	TGTGCCAGCAGCCGGGGAGGGATCCCTGAAGCTTTCTTT
.	TRBV5-5	.	TRBJ1-1	CASSPDRSFDRATEAFF	TGTGCCAGCAGCCCTGACAGATCTTTCGACAGAGCCACTGAAGCTTTCTTT
.	TRBV10-3	.	TRBJ1-2	CAISGIRGGYTF	TGTGCCATCAGTGGGATCAGGGGAGGCTACACCTTC
.	TRBV19	.	TRBJ2-7	CASSRWNGNYEQYF	TGTGCCAGTAGTCGGTGGAACGGAAACTACGAGCAGTACTTC
.	TRBV12-5	.	TRBJ1-1	CASGLVAGEAFF	TGTGCTAGTGGTTTGGTAGCCGGTGAAGCTTTCTTT
.	TRBV28	TRBD1	TRBJ2-1	CASSSAGTGPNEQFF	TGTGCCAGCAGTTCCGCCGGGACAGGCCCCAATGAGCAGTTCTTC
once	TRBV10-1	TRBD2	TRBJ2-1	CASSDASGSSSYNEQFF	TGCGCCAGCAGTGACGCTAGCGGGAGCTCTTCCTACAATGAGCAGTTCTTC
.	TRBV7-9	TRBD2	TRBJ2-3	CASRSGRTDTQYF	TGTGCCAGCAGAAGCGGGAGAACAGATACGCAGTATTTT
.	TRBV7-2	.	TRBJ1-3	CASSLGAYPSNTIYF	TGTGCCAGCAGCTTAGGAGCTTACCCGTCGAACACCATATATTTT
.	TRBV18	TRBD1	TRBJ2-6	CASANPSDRSSGANVLTF	TGTGCCAGCGCAAACCCGTCGGACAGGTCGTCTGGGGCCAACGTCCTGACTTTC
.	TRBV3-1/TRBV3-2	.	TRBJ1-1	CASSLQGTEAFF	TGTGCCAGCAGCTTGCAGGGCACTGAAGCTTTCTTT
.	TRBV27	TRBD2	TRBJ2-7	CASSLSWTSGRALMEQYF	TGTGCCAGCAGTTTATCCTGGACTAGCGGGAGGGCCTTGATGGAGCAGTACTTC
.	TRBV5-5	TRBD1	TRBJ1-2	CASSFRGVGGYTF	TGTGCCAGCAGCTTCAGGGGGGTGGGTGGCTACACCTTC
.	TRBV27	TRBD1	TRBJ2-3	CASSPRTGPADTQYF	TGTGCCAGCAGTCCGAGGACAGGGCCTGCAGATACGCAGTATTTT
.	TRBV7-6	TRBD1	TRBJ1-4	CASSPNPGTDEKLFF	TGTGCCAGCAGCCCGAACCCCGGGACAGATGAAAAACTGTTTTTT
.	TRBV18	.	TRBJ1-1	CASSPTGSPPFF	TGTGCCAGCTCACCTACCGGGAGCCCTCCTTTCTTT
.	TRBV25-1	.	TRBJ2-1	CASSGQRETSYNEQFF	TGTGCCAGCAGTGGACAACGGGAGACGAGCTACAATGAGCAGTTCTTC
.	TRBV28	.	TRBJ2-5	CASSFRVQTQYF	TGTGCCAGCAGTTTCAGGGTCCAGACCCAGTACTTC
.	TRBV6-6	.	TRBJ1-2	CASSLFAGITMNNPYGYTF	TGTGCCAGCAGTCTTTTCGCTGGCATTACTATGAATAACCCCTATGGCTACACCTTC
.	TRBV3-1/TRBV3-2	.	TRBJ2-7	CASSLMRRDYEQYF	TGTGCCAGCAGCCTGATGCGAAGAGACTACGAGCAGTACTTC
.	TRBV9	TRBD2	TRBJ2-1	CASSPRAGGPNEQFF	TGTGCCAGCAGCCCCCGAGCGGGGGGCCCGAATGAGCAGTTCTTC
once	TRBV5-4	.	TRBJ1-1	CASSPGGNTEAFF	TGTGCCAGCAGCCCTGGCGGTAACACTGAAGCTTTCTTT
.	TRBV21-1	.	TRBJ1-5	CASSHQGGRARYSNQPQHF	TGTGCCAGCAGCCACCAAGGGGGCAGGGCCCGATATAGCAATCAGCCCCAGCATTTT
once	TRBV9	.	TRBJ2-3	CASSVERSTDTQYF	TGTGCCAGCAGCGTAGAAAGGAGCACAGATACGCAGTATTTT
.	TRBV5-4	TRBD1	TRBJ1-5	CASSLGGTGDQPQHF	TGTGCCAGCAGCTTGGGAGGGACAGGAGATCAGCCCCAGCATTTT
.	TRBV5-5	.	TRBJ2-1	CASSLAAHNEQFF	TGTGCCAGCAGCTTGGCGGCCCACAATGAGCAGTTCTTC
.	TRBV5-1	.	TRBJ2-7	CASSLTRQLPYEQYF	TGCGCCAGCAGCCTCACCCGACAGCTTCCCTACGAGCAGTACTTC
.	TRBV7-8	.	TRBJ1-6	CASSRTSGGGSPLHF	TGTGCCAGCAGCAGGACTTCGGGCGGCGGGTCACCCCTCCACTTT
.	TRBV18	.	TRBJ2-3	CASSPPTGSTDTQYF	TGTGCCAGCTCACCACCGACGGGTAGCACAGATACGCAGTATTTT
.	TRBV2	TRBD2	TRBJ2-1	CASRAGTSALREQFF	TGTGCCAGCAGAGCCGGGACTAGCGCCCTCCGGGAGCAGTTCTTC
.	TRBV11-2	.	TRBJ2-7	CASSLAQASYEQYF	TGTGCCAGCAGCTTAGCTCAGGCCTCCTACGAGCAGTACTTC
few	TRBV7-3	TRBD2	TRBJ2-1	CASSLTSPGLAGGGYNEQFF	TGTGCCAGCAGCTTAACGTCTCCGGGACTAGCGGGAGGGGGCTACAATGAGCAGTTCTTC
.	TRBV25-1	.	TRBJ1-5	CASSDWGFQPQHF	TGTGCCAGCAGTGATTGGGGGTTTCAGCCCCAGCATTTT
.	TRBV18	.	TRBJ1-1	CASSPLRVEYTEAFF	TGTGCCAGCTCCCCTCTCAGAGTAGAGTACACTGAAGCTTTCTTT
.	TRBV5-1	.	TRBJ1-1	CASSWGTAMNTEAFF	TGCGCCAGCAGCTGGGGGACGGCCATGAACACTGAAGCTTTCTTT
.	TRBV11-1	TRBD1	TRBJ1-5	CASAQGAYQPQHF	TGTGCCAGCGCACAGGGGGCCTATCAGCCCCAGCATTTT
.	TRBV11-2	.	TRBJ2-7	CASSLVGQLYEQYF	TGTGCCAGCAGCTTAGTCGGTCAACTCTACGAGCAGTACTTC
.	TRBV2	.	TRBJ1-5	CASSVVLGNQPQHF	TGTGCCAGCAGTGTGGTTTTGGGCAATCAGCCCCAGCATTTT
.	TRBV9	.	TRBJ2-7	CASSARSFPYEQYF	TGTGCCAGCAGCGCCCGGAGTTTCCCCTACGAGCAGTACTTC
.	TRBV15	TRBD1	TRBJ2-7	CATSRDRGYYEQYF	TGTGCCACCAGCAGAGACAGGGGGTACTACGAGCAGTACTTC
.	TRBV6-5	.	TRBJ2-7	CASSVPGRNEQYF	TGTGCCAGCAGCGTTCCGGGCAGGAACGAGCAGTACTTC
.	TRBV7-2	.	TRBJ2-7	CASIDPGQGYEQYF	TGTGCCAGCATTGATCCGGGACAAGGCTACGAGCAGTACTTC
.	TRBV3-1/TRBV3-2	TRBD2	TRBJ2-1	CASSQELGLAGVYNEQFF	TGTGCCAGCAGCCAAGAATTGGGACTAGCGGGAGTTTACAATGAGCAGTTCTTC
once	TRBV27	.	TRBJ1-6	CASSLDNNSPLHF	TGTGCCAGCAGCCTCGACAATAATTCACCCCTCCACTTT
.	TRBV7-3	TRBD1	TRBJ1-6	CASNSGQGSYNSPLHF	TGTGCCAGCAACTCGGGACAGGGTTCCTATAATTCACCCCTCCACTTT
.	TRBV7-3	TRBD2	TRBJ2-3	CASSLGGLAGPTDTQYF	TGTGCCAGCAGCTTAGGTGGGCTAGCGGGGCCCACAGATACGCAGTATTTT
.	TRBV5-1	.	TRBJ1-1	CASSFWGQMNTEAFF	TGCGCCAGCAGCTTCTGGGGGCAGATGAACACTGAAGCTTTCTTT
.	TRBV24-1	.	TRBJ2-4	CATSTPEKNIQYF	TGTGCCACCAGTACCCCAGAGAAAAACATTCAGTACTTC
.	TRBV6-6	TRBD1	TRBJ1-2	CASSYRGMNNYGYTF	TGTGCCAGCAGCTACAGGGGTATGAATAACTATGGCTACACCTTC
.	TRBV5-1	.	TRBJ2-1	CASSLSAGLSEQFF	TGCGCCAGCAGCTTAAGCGCCGGGCTGAGTGAGCAGTTCTTC
once	TRBV9	.	TRBJ1-6	CASSGRGTSYNSPLHF	TGTGCCAGCAGTGGGAGGGGTACCTCTTATAATTCACCCCTCCACTTT